This T cell receptor (beta chain) was captured in a study of shared clonotypes between healthy human individuals. Study context: The donor pool was made up of a couple of women and three men aged 18 to 49. Findings and caveats of the study: Sharing across a few donors was seen in 4.5% to 6.5% of naive CD4 clonotypes.

As concerns this clone: Its antigen is undetermined.

CD45RA-negative memory and CD45RA+ naive subsets were split from the CD4+ cells. At the deep level, the assay was run. Profiling relied on immunoSEQ multiplex PCR, and the TCRdb table lists in-frame clones only, not all of them. The sample holds roughly 2.6 million clones, approximately 90% seen once. Germline values: CDR1 MNHNY, CDR2 SVGAGI (reference sequence). J was trimmed by 8 bases and V by 9 bases; bases with no gene match: 8. CDR3 length: 14 amino acids. The source of this sequence is a man between 18 and 35 years old in good health. The specimen was naive CD4+ T cells sorted from blood. Subset reported: CD45RA+ positively selected. V is TRBV6-6 and J is TRBJ1-6; 9 nucleotides line up with TRBD1. The DNA of the CDR3 is TGTGCCAGTAGAACAGGGGGCAGGGATTCACCCCTCCACTTT. Its protein product is CASRTGGRDSPLHF.